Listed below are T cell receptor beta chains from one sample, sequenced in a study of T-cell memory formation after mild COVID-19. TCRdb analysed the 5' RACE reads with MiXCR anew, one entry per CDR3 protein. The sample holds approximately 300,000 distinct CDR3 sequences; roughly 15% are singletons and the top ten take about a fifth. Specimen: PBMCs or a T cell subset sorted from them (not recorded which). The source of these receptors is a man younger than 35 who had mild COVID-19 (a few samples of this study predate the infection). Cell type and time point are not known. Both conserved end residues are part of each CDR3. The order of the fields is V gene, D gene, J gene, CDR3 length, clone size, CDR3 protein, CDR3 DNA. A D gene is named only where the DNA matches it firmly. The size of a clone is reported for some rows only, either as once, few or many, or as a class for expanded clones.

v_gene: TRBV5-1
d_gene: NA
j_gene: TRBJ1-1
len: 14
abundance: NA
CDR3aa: CASSLQSGFTEAFF
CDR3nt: TGCGCCAGCAGCTTGCAATCGGGGTTCACTGAAGCTTTCTTT

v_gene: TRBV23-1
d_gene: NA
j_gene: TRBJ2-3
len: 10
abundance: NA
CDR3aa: CAGFSDTQYF
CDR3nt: TGCGCCGGGTTTTCGGATACGCAGTATTTT

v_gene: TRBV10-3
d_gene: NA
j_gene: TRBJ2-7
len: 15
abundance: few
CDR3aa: CAISEGDTRIYEQYF
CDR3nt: TGTGCCATCAGTGAGGGGGACACGAGGATCTACGAGCAGTACTTC

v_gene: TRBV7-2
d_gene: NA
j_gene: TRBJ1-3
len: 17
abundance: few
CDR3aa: CASSRGGRETSGNTIYF
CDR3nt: TGTGCCAGCAGTCGGGGGGGGCGGGAGACATCTGGAAACACCATATATTTT

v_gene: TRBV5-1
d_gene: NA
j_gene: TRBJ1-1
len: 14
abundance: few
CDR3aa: CASSSAGRGTEAFF
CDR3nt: TGCGCCAGCAGCTCTGCAGGGAGGGGTACTGAAGCTTTCTTT

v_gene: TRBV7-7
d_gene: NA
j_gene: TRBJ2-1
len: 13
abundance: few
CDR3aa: CASSVGWSNEQFF
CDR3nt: TGTGCCAGCAGCGTTGGTTGGTCCAATGAGCAGTTCTTC

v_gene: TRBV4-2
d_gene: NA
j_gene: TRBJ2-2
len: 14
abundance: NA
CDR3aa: CASSLRGIPGELFF
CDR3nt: TGTGCCAGCAGCCTAAGGGGGATTCCCGGGGAGCTGTTTTTT

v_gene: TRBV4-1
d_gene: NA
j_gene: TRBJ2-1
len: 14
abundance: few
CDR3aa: CASSQAVYGVGQFF
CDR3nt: TGCGCCAGCAGCCAAGCTGTGTACGGTGTTGGTCAGTTCTTC

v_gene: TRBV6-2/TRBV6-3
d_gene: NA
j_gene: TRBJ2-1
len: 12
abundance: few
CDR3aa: CASSLTSFEQFF
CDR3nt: TGTGCCAGCAGCCTCACTAGTTTTGAGCAGTTCTTC

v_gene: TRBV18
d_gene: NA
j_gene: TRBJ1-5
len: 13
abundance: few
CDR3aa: CASSPTDGQPQHF
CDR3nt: TGTGCCAGCTCACCTACAGACGGTCAGCCCCAGCATTTT

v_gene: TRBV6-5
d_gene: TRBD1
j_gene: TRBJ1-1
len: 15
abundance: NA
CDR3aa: CASRQDDRDYTEAFF
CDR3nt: TGTGCCAGCAGACAAGACGACAGGGATTACACTGAAGCTTTCTTT

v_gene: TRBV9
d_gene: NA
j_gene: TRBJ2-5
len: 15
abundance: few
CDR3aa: CASSGEGQWMETQYF
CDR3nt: TGTGCCAGCAGCGGGGAGGGACAGTGGATGGAGACCCAGTACTTC

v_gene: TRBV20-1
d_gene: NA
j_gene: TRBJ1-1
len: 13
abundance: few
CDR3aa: CSAPQLTNTEAFF
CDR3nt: TGCAGTGCTCCACAGCTAACGAACACTGAAGCTTTCTTT

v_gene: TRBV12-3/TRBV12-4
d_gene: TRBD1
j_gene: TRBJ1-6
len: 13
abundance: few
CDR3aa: CASRRGFDSPLHF
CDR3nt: TGTGCCAGCCGCAGGGGGTTCGATTCACCCCTCCACTTT

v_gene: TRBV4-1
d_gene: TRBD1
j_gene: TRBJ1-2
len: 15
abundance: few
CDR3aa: CASSQEETGPYGYTF
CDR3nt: TGCGCCAGCAGCCAAGAAGAGACAGGGCCCTATGGCTACACCTTC

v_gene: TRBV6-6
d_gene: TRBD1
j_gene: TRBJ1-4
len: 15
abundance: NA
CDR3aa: CASSYYRGTNEKLFF
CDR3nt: TGTGCCAGCAGCTACTACAGGGGGACTAATGAAAAACTGTTTTTT

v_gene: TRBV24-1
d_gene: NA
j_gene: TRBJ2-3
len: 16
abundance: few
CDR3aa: CATSEPDRRSTDTQYF
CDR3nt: TGTGCCACCAGTGAACCCGACAGACGAAGCACAGATACGCAGTATTTT

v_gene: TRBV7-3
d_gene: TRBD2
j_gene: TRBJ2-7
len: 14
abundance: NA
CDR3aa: CASSPGEGTYEQYF
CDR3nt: TGTGCCAGCAGCCCTGGGGAGGGCACCTACGAGCAGTACTTC

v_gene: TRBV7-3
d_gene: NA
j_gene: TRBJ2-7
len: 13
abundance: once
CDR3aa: CASSSGSSYEQYF
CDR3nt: TGTGCCAGCAGCTCCGGAAGCTCCTACGAGCAGTACTTC

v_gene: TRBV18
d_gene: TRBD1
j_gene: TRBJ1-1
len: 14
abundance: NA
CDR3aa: CASSPQGGTTEAFF
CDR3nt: TGTGCCAGCTCACCCCAGGGGGGGACAACTGAAGCTTTCTTT

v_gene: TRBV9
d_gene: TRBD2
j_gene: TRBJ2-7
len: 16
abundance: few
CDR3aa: CASSVAPGLAAYEQYF
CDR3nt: TGTGCCAGCAGCGTAGCTCCGGGACTAGCGGCCTACGAGCAGTACTTC

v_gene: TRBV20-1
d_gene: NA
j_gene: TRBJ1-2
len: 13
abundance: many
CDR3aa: CSAQTGHFYGYTF
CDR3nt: TGCAGTGCTCAGACAGGCCATTTCTATGGCTACACCTTC

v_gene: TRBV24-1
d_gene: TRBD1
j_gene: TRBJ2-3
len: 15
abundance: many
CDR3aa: CATSAAGQGALTQYF
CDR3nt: TGTGCCACCAGTGCAGCAGGACAGGGGGCTCTTACGCAGTATTTT